Shown below are 26 T cell receptor beta chains from a single sample sequenced in a study of control samples from healthy donors and cancer patients. The repertoire was sequenced with immunoSEQ multiplex PCR; TCRdb's copy has only in-frame clones and lacks some. The sample holds around 100,000 clones; approximately 90% are singletons and the top ten take about 7.8%. Sequences were obtained from blood. Every receptor here comes from a young man in good health.

The chain links TRBV5-1 to TRBJ2-5; D gene uncertain. Looked up from germline, CDR1 is SGHRS and CDR2 is YFSETQ. Trimming took off 8 bases at V and 2 bases at J, with 16 bases between the two ends. The length of the CDR3 is 14 residues. The CDR3 protein is CASRPQTSQETQYF. The CDR3 DNA reads TGCGCCAGTCGACCGCAAACCTCACAAGAGACCCAGTACTTC.

The gene calls are TRBV6-6 and TRBJ2-7; 8 positions match TRBD2. Germline assignment: CDR1 MNHNY and CDR2 SVGAGI (reference sequence). The CDR3 spans 15 residues. After removal of 0 bases from V and 2 bases from J, the junction contained 3 bases not matched to a gene. Written as DNA, the CDR3 is TGTGCCAGCAGTTACTCCAGCGGGAGCCCCTACGAGCAGTACTTC. It yields the protein CASSYSSGSPYEQYF.

This chain links TRBV29-1 with TRBJ2-1; TRBD2 matches 7 bases. The J segment lost 9 bases and the V segment lost 4 bases, leaving 9 bases of the junction unmatched. Germline-derived CDR1 and CDR2 are SQVTM and ANQGSEA. The CDR3 has 13 residues. CDR3 loop: CSVATLGGSEQFF. DNA of the CDR3: TGCAGCGTTGCCACACTGGGCGGGAGTGAGCAGTTCTTC.

The rearrangement links TRBV24-1 to TRBJ2-1; 14 nucleotides line up with TRBD2. The CDR3 spans 14 residues. V shed 7 bases, J shed 12 bases, and the junction held 7 bases outside the gene matches. Germline CDR1 is KGHDR and CDR2 is SFDVKD. CDR3 coding DNA: TGTGCCACCAGCGGGACTAGCGGGAGTCTCGTGCAGTTCTTC. Protein product: CATSGTSGSLVQFF.

This clone was recorded once. V gene TRBV27 combines with J gene TRBJ1-3, with 9 bases aligning to TRBD1. The CDR3 length is 16 residues. Trimming removed 4 bases from V and 4 bases from J; junction bases left unmatched: 8. Per the germline V gene, CDR1 is MNHEY and CDR2 is SMNVEV (reference sequence). The CDR3 sequence is CASSSLSDRGGNTIYF. In DNA, the CDR3 is TGTGCCAGCAGTTCCCTATCGGACAGGGGAGGAAACACCATATATTTT.

The rearrangement joins TRBV7-9 to TRBJ1-3; D not resolved. With 1 base removed from V and 5 bases from J, the gap between germline ends came to 15 bases. This CDR3 spans 16 amino acids. CDR1 and CDR2 (germline): SEHNR, FQNEAQ (reference sequence). This chain's CDR3 is CASSLEVRSNRNTIYF. CDR3 in DNA: TGTGCCAGCAGCTTAGAGGTCAGGTCAAACCGAAACACCATATATTTT.

The chain links TRBV7-2 to TRBJ1-2; tentative D call: TRBD1 (5 bases). The CDR3 runs 17 residues. Looked up from germline, CDR1 is SGHTA and CDR2 is FQGNSA. The ends were cut back, 0 bases at V and 4 bases at J, with 18 bases in the middle. The CDR3 is CASSLANPGGGGYGYTF. The CDR3 bases are TGTGCCAGCAGCTTAGCGAATCCCGGGGGTGGAGGCTATGGCTACACCTTC.

The chain uses TRBV3-1 (or the pseudogene TRBV3-2) and TRBJ2-7; TRBD2 agrees at 12 bases. Germline V gene lookup returns CDR1 LGHDT and CDR2 YNNKEL (reference sequence). V dropped 0 bases and J dropped 4; count of bases not matched to a gene: 13. The CDR3 extends over 19 amino acids. The DNA of the CDR3 is TGTGCCAGCAGCCAAGATTTGAGGCTAGCGGGAGGGCCTCGGTACGAGCAGTACTTC. Its translation is CASSQDLRLAGGPRYEQYF.

The CDR3 protein is CSVEDNRGPNYGYTF. CDR3 DNA sequence: TGCAGCGTTGAAGATAACCGGGGCCCTAACTATGGCTACACCTTC. The V call is TRBV29-1, the J call TRBJ1-2; perhaps TRBD1 as D (5 bases). Germline V gene lookup returns CDR1 SQVTM and CDR2 ANQGSEA. This CDR3 spans 15 amino acids. The V end was cut by 0 bases, the J end by 0 bases, with 11 bases between.

The gene calls are TRBV5-1 and TRBJ1-3, with 7 positions matching TRBD1. The junction had 6 bases not matched to a gene; V was cut back by 0 bases and J by 0 bases. CDR3 size: 17 residues. Germline V CDR1 and CDR2: SGHRS, YFSETQ. In DNA form, the CDR3 reads TGCGCCAGCAGCTTGGGGGACAGCTTCAGCTCTGGAAACACCATATATTTT. This translates into CASSLGDSFSSGNTIYF.

About this clone itself: A junction end diverges from the germline sequence, so it may reflect a read error. The rearrangement links TRBV28 to TRBJ1-5; no reliable D call. This CDR3 spans 14 amino acids. Looked up from germline, CDR1 is MDHEN and CDR2 is SYDVKM. This CDR3 is CASGLWNSNQPQHF. CDR3 bases: TGTGCCAGCGGTTTGTGGAATAGCAATCAGCCCCAGCATTTT. Drawing the rest from reference TRBV28 and TRBJ1-5, the complete variable domain is DVKVTQSSRYLVKRTGEKVFLECVQDMDHENMFWYRQDPGLGLRLIYFSYDVKMKEKGDIPEGYSVSREKKERFSLILESASTNQTSMYLCASGLWNSNQPQHFGDGTRLSIL.

The J gene is TRBJ2-6, the V gene TRBV5-1, with D perhaps matching TRBD2 (5 bases). Looked up from germline, CDR1 is SGHRS and CDR2 is YFSETQ. This CDR3 region has 16 residues. V lost 0 bases and J 3 bases, leaving 10 bases between the germline ends. The CDR3, as DNA: TGCGCCAGCAGCTTGGATCGGGGTTTTGGGGCCAACGTCCTGACTTTC. This translates into CASSLDRGFGANVLTF.

Only one count was recorded for this clone. J is TRBJ1-2 and V is TRBV28; no clear D. The germline V gene has CDR1 MDHEN and CDR2 SYDVKM. V lost 10 bases and J 2 bases, leaving 11 bases between the germline ends. CDR3 size: 12 residues. The CDR3 DNA reads TGTGCCACCTTAACTGGAAACTATGGCTACACCTTC. Translating gives CATLTGNYGYTF.

The rearrangement joins TRBV6-5 to TRBJ1-1, with D perhaps matching TRBD1 (5 bases). CDR1 MNHEY and CDR2 SVGAGI come from the germline V gene. This CDR3 comprises 15 residues. V lost 6 bases and J lost 2, with 16 bases in between. The CDR3 DNA follows: TGTGCCAGCAGATCTATGTCGGGGCCTAACACTGAAGCTTTCTTT. Amino acid sequence: CASRSMSGPNTEAFF.

The rearrangement links TRBV7-2 to TRBJ2-2, with D perhaps TRBD2 (7 bases). Germline CDR1 is SGHTA and CDR2 is FQGNSA. The CDR3 covers 15 residues. The V end was cut by 8 bases, the J end by 4 bases, with 17 bases between. The CDR3 bases are TGTGCCAGCGGGAAGGGGGGGAAGAGCACCGGGGAGCTGTTTTTT. Residues: CASGKGGKSTGELFF. Supplemented by reference TRBV7-2 and TRBJ2-2, the full variable domain reads GAGVSQSPSNKVTEKGKDVELRCDPISGHTALYWYRQSLGQGLEFLIYFQGNSAPDKSGLPSDRFSAERTGGSVSTLTIQRTQQEDSAVYLCASGKGGKSTGELFFGEGSRLTVL.

The CDR3 DNA sequence: TGCAGCGTCAAACAGGGGGCCCATCAGACAGATACGCAGTATTTT. Its translation is CSVKQGAHQTDTQYF. The rearrangement uses TRBV29-1 and TRBJ2-3; TRBD1 agrees at 9 bases. Germline loops: CDR1 SQVTM, CDR2 ANQGSEA. This CDR3 has 15 amino acids. J gave up 3 bases and V 6 bases, and 10 bases lay outside the gene matches.

The chain employs TRBV19 and TRBJ1-2; TRBD1 is a possible D gene (5 bases). The CDR3 is made up of 15 amino acids. Germline-derived CDR1 and CDR2 are LNHDA and SQIVND (reference sequence). The V gene lost 4 bases and the J gene lost 8 bases, with 20 bases spanning the gap. The CDR3 region is CASSNPSPGTPGYTF. The CDR3 DNA sequence: TGTGCCAGTAGTAATCCGTCTCCGGGGACCCCCGGCTACACCTTC.

The chain carries TRBV2 and TRBJ2-5, with D tentatively TRBD2 (5 bases). Germline V CDR1 and CDR2: SNHLY, FYNNEI. Trimming cost V 1 base and J 1 base, with 10 bases left between them. The CDR3 loop spans 15 amino acids. The CDR3 reads CASSEEEGTQETQYF. In DNA, the CDR3 is TGTGCCAGCAGTGAAGAAGAGGGTACCCAAGAGACCCAGTACTTC.

J is TRBJ2-6 and V is TRBV19; D uncertain. With 6 bases removed from V and 2 bases from J, the gap between germline ends came to 8 bases. Per the germline V gene, CDR1 is LNHDA and CDR2 is SQIVND (reference sequence). The CDR3 contains 14 residues. Here the CDR3 reads CASRTSAGANVLTF. The DNA for the CDR3 is TGTGCCAGTAGAACCTCCGCTGGGGCCAACGTCCTGACTTTC.

V and J are TRBV12-5 and TRBJ2-5, with a possible D match to TRBD1 (7 bases). The V end was cut by 4 bases, the J end by 5 bases, with 17 bases between. The CDR3 is 15 residues long. Germline CDR1 LGHNT, CDR2 FRNRAP. The CDR3 region has the DNA TGTGCTAGTGGTTCTACAGGGGAAGGGGGGGAGACCCAGTACTTC. Amino acid sequence: CASGSTGEGGETQYF.

V usage is TRBV5-8 and J usage is TRBJ2-1; D not resolved. Trimming left V 0 bases short and J 5 bases short, with 6 bases between. This CDR3 is 13 amino acids long. Germline lookup yields CDR1 SGHTS and CDR2 YDEGEE. The CDR3 DNA is TGTGCCAGCAGCTTGGTTCCGAACAATGAGCAGTTCTTC. This codes for CASSLVPNNEQFF.

The V call is TRBV15, the J call TRBJ2-7, with a possible D match to TRBD1 (6 bases). Deletions cut 3 bases from V and 6 bases from J, with 21 bases between. Germline values: CDR1 LNHNV, CDR2 YYDKDF (reference sequence). This CDR3 is 16 amino acids long. Written as DNA, the CDR3 is TGTGCCACCAGCAGGAAGGGGGATCAGGGGCCAACCGAGCAGTACGTC. Translating gives CATSRKGDQGPTEQYV.

The chain joins TRBV18 to TRBJ1-3, with D perhaps matching TRBD1 (5 bases). This CDR3 comprises 15 residues. The germline CDR1 and CDR2 sequences are KGHSH and LQKENI. V lost 2 bases and J lost 0, with 8 bases in between. The CDR3 protein is CASSPDRTSGNTIYF. CDR3 DNA: TGTGCCAGCTCACCAGACAGAACCTCTGGAAACACCATATATTTT. Together with reference TRBV18 and TRBJ1-3, the CDR3 gives the full variable domain: NAGVMQNPRHLVRRRGQEARLRCSPMKGHSHVYWYRQLPEEGLKFMVYLQKENIIDESGMPKERFSAEFPKEGPSILRIQQVVRGDSAAYFCASSPDRTSGNTIYFGEGSWLTVV.

The chain couples TRBV18 to TRBJ2-7; TRBD1 aligns across 9 bases. The CDR3 length is 14 residues. J was trimmed by 6 bases and V by 5 bases; bases with no gene match: 8. Germline V gives CDR1 KGHSH, CDR2 LQKENI. CDR3 loop: CASSSGTGSREQYF. CDR3 DNA: TGTGCCAGCTCATCCGGGACAGGGAGCCGCGAGCAGTACTTC.

This rearrangement joins TRBV19 to TRBJ1-6, with D uncertain. Deletions cut 7 bases from V and 5 bases from J, with 15 bases between. Germline assignment: CDR1 LNHDA and CDR2 SQIVND (reference sequence). The CDR3 covers 15 residues. The CDR3 DNA is TGTGCCAGTACCCCGGCCCAAGGGCATAATTCACCCCTCCACTTT. It yields the protein CASTPAQGHNSPLHF.

The rearrangement links TRBV9 to TRBJ1-2, with TRBD1 as a possible D gene (5 bases). With 0 bases removed from V and 0 bases from J, the gap between germline ends came to 15 bases. The CDR3 loop spans 17 amino acids. The germline V gene encodes CDR1 SGDLS and CDR2 YYNGEE. For the CDR3, the DNA is TGTGCCAGCAGCGTAGATGTGGGGCCTGGAGCTAACTATGGCTACACCTTC. Its translation: CASSVDVGPGANYGYTF. Combining the CDR3 with reference TRBV9 and TRBJ1-2 gives the whole variable domain DSGVTQTPKHLITATGQRVTLRCSPRSGDLSVYWYQQSLDQGLQFLIQYYNGEERAKGNILERFSAQQFPDLHSELNLSSLELGDSALYFCASSVDVGPGANYGYTFGSGTRLTVV.